What follows are 3 T cell receptor beta chains derived from one specimen sequenced in a study of CD4 T cells in relation to SARS-CoV-2 and coronaviruses (dated by TCRdb to the early 2020s). Library preparation employed the immunoSEQ multiplex PCR assay. The immuneACCESS repertoire file appears here via TCRdb, limited to in-frame rearrangements. These files lack a portion of the clones; in checked studies, under half of the deficit traces to unresolved V genes, and the cause of the others is not known. The sample table shows about 38,000 clones, and approximately 77% are seen once. 3.5% to 5.5% of the sample lies in the top ten. Antigen specificity for these receptors is unknown. The source material was naive CD4+ T cells from PBMCs, cultured in vitro. The cell subset or site label corresponds to: naive CD4+ T cells isolated by negative enrichment. The source of these receptors is an adult with COVID-19.

This chain joins TRBV28 and TRBJ2-1; TRBD1 is a possible D gene (5 bases). The CDR3 spans 15 residues. Looked up from germline, CDR1 is MDHEN and CDR2 is SYDVKM. The V end was cut by 2 bases, the J end by 3 bases, with 11 bases between. The DNA for the CDR3 is TGTGCCAGCAGTTTAGACCAGGGCGGCTACAATGAGCAGTTCTTC. This encodes CASSLDQGGYNEQFF.

This clone came up a few times. The chain joins TRBV7-9 to TRBJ2-7; 7 bases agree with TRBD2. V shed 5 bases and J 2 bases; nucleotides not matched to a gene: 6. The CDR3 sequence is 14 residues long. Germline V lookup: CDR1 SEHNR, CDR2 FQNEAQ (reference sequence). CDR3 sequence (DNA): TGTGCCAGCAGCGTTGCCGGGACTACCTACGAGCAGTACTTC. Encoded protein: CASSVAGTTYEQYF.

The chain is built from TRBV4-3 and TRBJ1-5, with D unclear. Looked up from germline, CDR1 is LGHNA and CDR2 is YSLEER. This CDR3 has 13 amino acids. With 0 bases removed from V and 6 bases from J, the gap between germline ends came to 6 bases. The CDR3 region is CASSQDFSQPQHF. The DNA of the CDR3 is TGCGCCAGCAGCCAAGATTTTAGTCAGCCCCAGCATTTT.